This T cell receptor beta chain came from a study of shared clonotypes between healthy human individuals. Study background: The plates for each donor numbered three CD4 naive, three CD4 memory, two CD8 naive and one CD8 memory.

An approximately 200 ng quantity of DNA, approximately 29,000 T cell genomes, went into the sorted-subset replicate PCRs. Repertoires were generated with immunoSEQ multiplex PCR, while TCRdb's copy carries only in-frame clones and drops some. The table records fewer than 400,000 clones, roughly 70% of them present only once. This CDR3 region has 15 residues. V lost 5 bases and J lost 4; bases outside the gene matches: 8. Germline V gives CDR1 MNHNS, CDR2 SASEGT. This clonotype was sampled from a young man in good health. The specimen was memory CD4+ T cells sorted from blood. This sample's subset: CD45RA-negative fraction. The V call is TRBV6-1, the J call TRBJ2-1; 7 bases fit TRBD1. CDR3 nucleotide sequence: TGTGCCAGCAGTCCCGACAGGGACCCTTACAATGAGCAGTTCTTC. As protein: CASSPDRDPYNEQFF.